These 25 T cell receptor beta chains share one sample of origin, sequenced in a study of blood T cells in healthy people across ages (dated by TCRdb to about 2015). Libraries were prepared through 5' RACE. Instrument on record: Illumina HiSeq 2500. A second 7 to 11 cycle PCR used a sample-barcoded 5' primer and a J-beta primer mix. TCRdb passed the public sequencing reads through fastp at Q25 and MiXCR, retaining productive beta sequences. For every CDR3 protein sequence, its rows merge into one entry that carries the most common genes and DNA. This sample comprises around 1,000,000 distinct CDR3 sequences, roughly 24% of them detected only once. Around 0.75% of the sample is taken by the ten largest. This sample also appeared in a second study, on T cells of mothers and their children.

The sequenced sample was blood. These receptors were taken from a girl aged 2-10 years in good health.

The chain joins TRBV5-1 to TRBJ1-1; 7 bases agree with TRBD1. V was clipped by 0 bases and J by 11 bases; unmatched bases: 7. Germline V lookup: CDR1 SGHRS, CDR2 YFSETQ. The CDR3 is 13 residues long. In nucleotides, the CDR3 is TGCGCCAGCAGCTTGGAGGCGACAGGGTTGGCTTTCTTT. Protein sequence: CASSLEATGLAFF. The variable domain in full, completed from reference TRBV5-1 and TRBJ1-1, reads KAGVTQTPRYLIKTRGQQVTLSCSPISGHRSVSWYQQTPGQGLQFLFEYFSETQRNKGNFPGRFSGRQFSNSRSEMNVSTLELGDSALYLCASSLEATGLAFFGQGTRLTVV.

This clonotype was detected a few times. This chain connects TRBV29-1 to TRBJ2-1, with 8 positions matching TRBD1. Germline V lookup: CDR1 SQVTM, CDR2 ANQGSEA. V lost 6 bases, J lost 6 bases, and 10 bases stayed unmatched. This CDR3 spans 14 amino acids. The chain's CDR3 is CSVDLSTGGNEQFF. The CDR3 DNA follows: TGCAGCGTAGACCTCTCCACAGGGGGCAATGAGCAGTTCTTC.

This chain links TRBV25-1 with TRBJ2-1; D is tentatively TRBD1 or TRBD2 (5 bases each). The J call may be mistaken, given a closer DNA end match to TRBJ2-7. This CDR3 region has 15 residues. In germline, CDR1 is MGHDK, CDR2 SYGVNS. CDR3 coding DNA: TGTGCCAGCAGTGAATTTGGAAAGGGGTCGGGGGAGCAGTACTTC. This codes for CASSEFGKGSGEQYF.

The CDR3 loop is CKGFDTQYF. The CDR3, as DNA: TGCAAGGGCTTTGATACGCAGTATTTT. V gene TRBV20-1 combines with J gene TRBJ2-3; D call uncertain. The CDR3 loop spans 9 amino acids. The germline V gene has CDR1 DFQATT and CDR2 SNEGSKA (reference sequence).

V and J are TRBV29-1 and TRBJ2-3; D uncertain. The germline V gene has CDR1 SQVTM and CDR2 ANQGSEA. Trimming removed 3 bases from V and 0 bases from J, with 7 bases in between. CDR3 length: 13 amino acids. CDR3 region: CSVDWGSTDTQYF. CDR3 nucleotide sequence: TGCAGCGTTGACTGGGGTAGCACAGATACGCAGTATTTT.

The rearrangement uses TRBV3-1 and TRBJ1-2; the D is unclear. Trimming cost V 2 bases and J 10 bases, with 8 bases left between them. Germline CDR1 reads LGHDT; CDR2 reads YNNKEL (reference sequence). The CDR3 loop spans 11 amino acids. As DNA, the CDR3 is TGTGCCAGCAGCCAAAGCAGCCCCTACACCTTC. The encoded protein is CASSQSSPYTF. The full variable domain, in which reference TRBV3-1 and TRBJ1-2 provide the parts outside the CDR3, is DTAVSQTPKYLVTQMGNDKSIKCEQNLGHDTMYWYKQDSKKFLKIMFSYNNKELIINETVPNRFSPKSPDKAHLNLHINSLELGDSAVYFCASSQSSPYTFGSGTRLTVV.

This chain uses TRBV9 with TRBJ2-1; tentatively, D is TRBD2 (5 bases). Per germline, CDR1 SGDLS and CDR2 YYNGEE. The length of the CDR3 is 16 residues. V lost 0 bases and J lost 4, with 14 bases in between. CDR3 sequence: CASSVAPAGGYNEQFF. CDR3 nucleotide sequence: TGTGCCAGCAGCGTAGCTCCGGCGGGTGGGTACAATGAGCAGTTCTTC.

This clonotype was found a few times. The gene calls are TRBV7-9 and TRBJ2-5; no definite D call. V was clipped by 5 bases and J by 4 bases, with 14 bases between them. Germline V CDR1 and CDR2: SEHNR, FQNEAQ (reference sequence). The CDR3 extends over 14 amino acids. The CDR3 region has the DNA TGTGCCAGCAGCGTCTCCCGGGCCTCAGAGACCCAGTACTTC. Residues: CASSVSRASETQYF.

The chain has TRBV9 and TRBJ2-1, with D unresolved. The end of the DNA fits TRBJ2-5 better, so the J call may be wrong. Germline-derived CDR1 and CDR2 are SGDLS and YYNGEE. The CDR3 is 13 residues long. CDR3 bases: TGTGCCAGCAGCGTTAGCCCACAAGAGACCCAGTACTTC. Translated: CASSVSPQETQYF.

V usage is TRBV4-3 and J usage is TRBJ2-2, with a possible D match to TRBD1 (6 bases). This CDR3 is built from 17 residues. V lost 2 bases to trimming and J lost 0 bases, with 13 bases between them. CDR1 is LGHNA and CDR2 is YSLEER in the germline V gene. CDR3 region: CASSQTLDSSNTGELFF. In DNA form, the CDR3 reads TGCGCCAGCAGCCAAACCCTGGACAGTTCGAACACCGGGGAGCTGTTTTTT.

The rearrangement links TRBV3-1 to TRBJ1-6; 7 bases map to TRBD1. Trimming at V came to 3 bases and at J to 9 bases, leaving 5 bases not matched to a gene. CDR1 is LGHDT and CDR2 is YNNKEL in the germline V gene (reference sequence). The length of the CDR3 is 14 residues. CDR3 region: CASSHTGVVSPLHF. The CDR3 DNA follows: TGTGCCAGCAGCCATACAGGGGTGGTTTCACCCCTCCACTTT.

This clonotype has a handful of counts. V and J are TRBV29-1 and TRBJ2-6; D gene ambiguous. The germline V gene encodes CDR1 SQVTM and CDR2 ANQGSEA. The V gene lost 4 bases and the J gene lost 3 bases, with 4 bases spanning the gap. The CDR3 length is 12 residues. The chain's CDR3 is CSVAIGANVLTF. The CDR3, as DNA: TGCAGCGTTGCAATTGGGGCCAACGTCCTGACTTTC.

This clonotype was observed a handful of times. The CDR3 reads CASSQDWWQATGGYTF. CDR3 DNA: TGTGCCAGCAGCCAAGATTGGTGGCAGGCGACGGGTGGCTACACCTTC. This rearrangement joins TRBV3-1 to TRBJ1-2, with D hard to call. CDR1 LGHDT and CDR2 YNNKEL come from the germline V gene (reference sequence). Trimming left V 0 bases short and J 7 bases short, with 18 bases between. The CDR3 totals 16 residues.

This clonotype was observed a handful of times. The chain has TRBV9 and TRBJ2-3; possibly TRBD2 for D (5 bases). The CDR3 is made up of 14 amino acids. Germline values: CDR1 SGDLS, CDR2 YYNGEE. V shed 4 bases and J shed 7 bases, with 16 bases lying between them. The CDR3 DNA is TGTGCCAGCAGCATAACGTGGGAGACCCATACGCAGTATTTT. Its translation is CASSITWETHTQYF.

A few counts support this clonotype. This sequence joins TRBV11-3 and TRBJ2-3; D unresolved. Germline lookup yields CDR1 SGHNT and CDR2 YENEEA. The V end lost 4 bases, the J end lost 7 bases, and 9 bases lay between the germline ends. The CDR3 sequence is 12 residues long. The CDR3 sequence is CASSSNHNTQYF. The CDR3 coding sequence is TGTGCCAGCAGCTCCAACCACAATACGCAGTATTTT. Full variable domain (rest looked up from reference TRBV11-3 and TRBJ2-3): EAGVVQSPRYKIIEKKQPVAFWCNPISGHNTLYWYLQNLGQGPELLIRYENEEAVDDSQLPKDRFSAERLKGVDSTLKIQPAELGDSAVYLCASSSNHNTQYFGPGTRLTVL.

This clonotype has more than one count but fewer than ten. The chain combines TRBV7-3 with TRBJ2-5, with 8 bases aligning to TRBD1. Germline lookup yields CDR1 SGHTA and CDR2 FQGTGA. Trimming took 0 bases from V and 5 from J; bases not matched to a gene: 5. This CDR3 spans 15 amino acids. CDR3 amino acids: CASSLTTGGWETQYF. The CDR3 bases are TGTGCCAGCAGCTTAACCACAGGGGGATGGGAGACCCAGTACTTC.

This sequence joins TRBV27 and TRBJ2-1; possibly TRBD2 for D (6 bases). Germline values: CDR1 MNHEY, CDR2 SMNVEV (reference sequence). The CDR3 loop spans 16 amino acids. V lost 3 bases to trimming and J lost 2 bases, with 14 bases between them. CDR3 protein: CASSFRWGETYNEQFF. The CDR3 region has the DNA TGTGCCAGCAGTTTTCGATGGGGGGAGACCTACAATGAGCAGTTCTTC.

This clonotype was counted once. J is TRBJ2-7 and V is TRBV4-1; 7 positions match TRBD2. The germline gives CDR1 MGHRA, CDR2 YSYEKL. This CDR3 spans 16 amino acids. V trimming: 0 bases; J trimming: 2 bases; junction bases outside the gene matches: 7. The CDR3 sequence is CASSQDPGTKPYEQYF. The DNA of the CDR3 is TGCGCCAGCAGCCAAGATCCGGGGACTAAACCCTACGAGCAGTACTTC.

This clonotype was seen a few times. The genes are TRBV6-2 or TRBV6-3 and TRBJ2-3; possibly TRBD1 or TRBD2 for D (5 bases each). The V end lost 2 bases, the J end lost 10 bases, and 10 bases lay between the germline ends. Germline V lookup: CDR1 MNHEY, CDR2 SVGEGT. The CDR3 totals 12 residues. The CDR3 DNA sequence: TGTGCCAGCAGTTACGGGGGAAGAGCGCAGTATTTT. Translation: CASSYGGRAQYF.

In its sample, this clonotype was seen a few times. V usage is TRBV12-3 or TRBV12-4 and J usage is TRBJ2-2, with D unclear. The CDR3 contains 13 residues. V shed 3 bases and J shed 8 bases, with 10 bases lying between them. CDR3 amino acids: CASSFVLGGELFF. Written as DNA, the CDR3 is TGTGCCAGCAGTTTTGTTCTTGGGGGGGAGCTGTTTTTT.

The rearrangement uses TRBV27 and TRBJ2-3, with D possibly being TRBD1 (6 bases). The germline CDR1 and CDR2 sequences are MNHEY and SMNVEV (reference sequence). This CDR3 has 14 residues. Trimming left V 6 bases short and J 0 bases short, with 10 bases between. The CDR3: CASRGQLSTDTQYF. In DNA, the CDR3 is TGTGCCAGCAGAGGACAGCTTAGCACAGATACGCAGTATTTT.

This clonotype was detected many times. The rearrangement joins TRBV7-2 to TRBJ2-1; D gene unclear. Germline CDR1 reads SGHTA; CDR2 reads FQGNSA. V was clipped by 3 bases and J by 10 bases, with 10 bases between them. The CDR3 contains 12 residues. CDR3: CASSLVPGEQFF. CDR3 nucleotide sequence: TGTGCCAGCAGCTTGGTTCCGGGCGAGCAGTTCTTC.

The rearrangement uses TRBV20-1 and TRBJ2-7; D not certain. The CDR3 consists of 12 residues. CDR1 and CDR2 (germline): DFQATT, SNEGSKA (reference sequence). Between the trimmed V and J ends, which lost 4 bases and 2 bases, there was a span of 9 bases. CDR3 in DNA: TGCAGTGCTAATTTGGGCACCTACGAGCAGTACTTC. It specifies CSANLGTYEQYF.

This clonotype was observed once. The V gene is TRBV14, the J gene TRBJ1-1; 7 bases are shared with TRBD1. The CDR3 contains 15 residues. Germline V gene data show CDR1 as SGHDN and CDR2 as FVKESK. Trimming took 1 base from V and 5 from J; bases not matched to a gene: 7. The CDR3: CASSQVDRVWTEAFF. In nucleotides, the CDR3 is TGTGCCAGCAGCCAAGTTGACAGGGTGTGGACTGAAGCTTTCTTT.

CDR3 amino acids: CSAGPYSPADPNEQFF. The CDR3 coding sequence is TGCAGTGCTGGTCCCTACTCGCCGGCAGATCCCAATGAGCAGTTCTTC. This rearrangement joins TRBV20-1 to TRBJ2-1; D is unresolved. V lost 5 bases, J lost 6 bases, and 23 bases lay in between. CDR1 is DFQATT, CDR2 SNEGSKA, per germline (reference sequence). The CDR3 covers 16 residues.